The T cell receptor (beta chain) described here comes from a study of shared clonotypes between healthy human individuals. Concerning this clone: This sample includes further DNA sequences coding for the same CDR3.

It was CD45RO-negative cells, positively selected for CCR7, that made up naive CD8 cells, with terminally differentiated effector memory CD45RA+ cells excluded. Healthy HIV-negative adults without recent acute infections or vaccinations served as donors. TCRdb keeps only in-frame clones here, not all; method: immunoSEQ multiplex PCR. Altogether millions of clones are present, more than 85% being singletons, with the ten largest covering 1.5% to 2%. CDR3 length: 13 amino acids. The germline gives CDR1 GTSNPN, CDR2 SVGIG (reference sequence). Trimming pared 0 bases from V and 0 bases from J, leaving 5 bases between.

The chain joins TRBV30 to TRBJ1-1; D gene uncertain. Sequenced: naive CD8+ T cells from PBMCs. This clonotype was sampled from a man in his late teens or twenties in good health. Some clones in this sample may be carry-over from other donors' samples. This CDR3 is CAWSVRVNTEAFF. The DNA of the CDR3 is TGTGCCTGGAGTGTAAGGGTGAACACTGAAGCTTTCTTT.